Listed here are 6 T cell receptor beta chains from one sample, sequenced in a study of low-dose radiotherapy and immunotherapy resistance in tumors. With TRAV- and TRBV-specific primers, first-strand cDNA was made, covering the alpha and beta chains. TCR amplification ran approximately 20 PCR cycles using constant-region and V-primer adapter primers. A single record per CDR3 protein comes from TCRdb applying MiXCR to the reads. The sample consists of under 70,000 distinct CDR3 sequences, less than 30% of them appearing once. Time point specified: after trial treatment. The treatment: LDRT plus nivolumab, ipilimumab, low-dose cyclophosphamide and aspirin (RACIN trial). The sequencing used PBMCs, collected after low-dose radiotherapy plus immunotherapy. The receptors come from a male donor with prostate cancer.

The sample holds many counts of this clonotype. The chain combines TRBV20-1 with TRBJ1-2, with D unclear. CDR1 and CDR2 (germline): DFQATT, SNEGSKA (reference sequence). V lost 6 bases and J lost 3, with 17 bases in between. This CDR3 has 14 residues. CDR3 loop: CSAVAPISHYGYTF. For the CDR3, the DNA is TGCAGTGCCGTAGCCCCGATCTCACACTATGGCTACACCTTC.

V usage is TRBV5-1 and J usage is TRBJ1-5; weak D call: TRBD1 (5 bases). Germline V gene lookup returns CDR1 SGHRS and CDR2 YFSETQ. This CDR3 is 15 amino acids long. Deletions cut 0 bases from V and 9 bases from J, with 16 bases between. The CDR3 DNA reads TGCGCCAGCAGCTTGGAAGGAAGGGGAAACTCGCCCCAGCATTTT. This encodes CASSLEGRGNSPQHF.

This clonotype has ten or more counts. This rearrangement joins TRBV29-1 to TRBJ2-3, with 8 bases aligning to TRBD2. With 6 bases clipped from V and 6 bases from J, the junction kept 5 bases outside the gene matches. The CDR3 is 12 residues long. Germline-derived CDR1 and CDR2 are SQVTM and ANQGSEA. Written as DNA, the CDR3 is TGCAGCGTCGGACTAGCTCAGGATACGCAGTATTTT. This sequence encodes CSVGLAQDTQYF.

The table lists this clonotype with many counts. DNA for the CDR3: TGTGCCAGCAGCTTATCGGGCGGAGGCTCCTACGAGCAGTACTTC. Its translation is CASSLSGGGSYEQYF. The chain joins TRBV7-9 to TRBJ2-7; a possible D gene is TRBD2 (5 bases). Trimming cost V 2 bases and J 0 bases, with 11 bases left between them. The germline V gene has CDR1 SEHNR and CDR2 FQNEAQ (reference sequence). The CDR3 covers 15 residues.

This clonotype was seen repeatedly, ten times or more. The chain joins TRBV7-3 to TRBJ1-5; D unresolved. The germline CDR1 and CDR2 sequences are SGHTA and FQGTGA. The V end lost 7 bases, the J end lost 10 bases, and 20 bases lay between the germline ends. This CDR3 has 14 amino acids. CDR3 DNA: TGTGCCAGCACCTTTCCCCGGCCACAGAAACCCCAGCATTTT. It specifies CASTFPRPQKPQHF.

This clonotype was observed at least ten times. The J gene is TRBJ2-7, the V gene TRBV6-2 or TRBV6-3; D perhaps matches TRBD2 (6 bases). V shed 4 bases and J shed 2 bases, with 15 bases lying between them. CDR3 length: 15 amino acids. Germline CDR1 MNHEY, CDR2 SVGEGT. The CDR3 DNA reads TGTGCCAGCAGTTTTAACGGCCTAGCGCCCTACGAGCAGTACTTC. This gives the protein CASSFNGLAPYEQYF.